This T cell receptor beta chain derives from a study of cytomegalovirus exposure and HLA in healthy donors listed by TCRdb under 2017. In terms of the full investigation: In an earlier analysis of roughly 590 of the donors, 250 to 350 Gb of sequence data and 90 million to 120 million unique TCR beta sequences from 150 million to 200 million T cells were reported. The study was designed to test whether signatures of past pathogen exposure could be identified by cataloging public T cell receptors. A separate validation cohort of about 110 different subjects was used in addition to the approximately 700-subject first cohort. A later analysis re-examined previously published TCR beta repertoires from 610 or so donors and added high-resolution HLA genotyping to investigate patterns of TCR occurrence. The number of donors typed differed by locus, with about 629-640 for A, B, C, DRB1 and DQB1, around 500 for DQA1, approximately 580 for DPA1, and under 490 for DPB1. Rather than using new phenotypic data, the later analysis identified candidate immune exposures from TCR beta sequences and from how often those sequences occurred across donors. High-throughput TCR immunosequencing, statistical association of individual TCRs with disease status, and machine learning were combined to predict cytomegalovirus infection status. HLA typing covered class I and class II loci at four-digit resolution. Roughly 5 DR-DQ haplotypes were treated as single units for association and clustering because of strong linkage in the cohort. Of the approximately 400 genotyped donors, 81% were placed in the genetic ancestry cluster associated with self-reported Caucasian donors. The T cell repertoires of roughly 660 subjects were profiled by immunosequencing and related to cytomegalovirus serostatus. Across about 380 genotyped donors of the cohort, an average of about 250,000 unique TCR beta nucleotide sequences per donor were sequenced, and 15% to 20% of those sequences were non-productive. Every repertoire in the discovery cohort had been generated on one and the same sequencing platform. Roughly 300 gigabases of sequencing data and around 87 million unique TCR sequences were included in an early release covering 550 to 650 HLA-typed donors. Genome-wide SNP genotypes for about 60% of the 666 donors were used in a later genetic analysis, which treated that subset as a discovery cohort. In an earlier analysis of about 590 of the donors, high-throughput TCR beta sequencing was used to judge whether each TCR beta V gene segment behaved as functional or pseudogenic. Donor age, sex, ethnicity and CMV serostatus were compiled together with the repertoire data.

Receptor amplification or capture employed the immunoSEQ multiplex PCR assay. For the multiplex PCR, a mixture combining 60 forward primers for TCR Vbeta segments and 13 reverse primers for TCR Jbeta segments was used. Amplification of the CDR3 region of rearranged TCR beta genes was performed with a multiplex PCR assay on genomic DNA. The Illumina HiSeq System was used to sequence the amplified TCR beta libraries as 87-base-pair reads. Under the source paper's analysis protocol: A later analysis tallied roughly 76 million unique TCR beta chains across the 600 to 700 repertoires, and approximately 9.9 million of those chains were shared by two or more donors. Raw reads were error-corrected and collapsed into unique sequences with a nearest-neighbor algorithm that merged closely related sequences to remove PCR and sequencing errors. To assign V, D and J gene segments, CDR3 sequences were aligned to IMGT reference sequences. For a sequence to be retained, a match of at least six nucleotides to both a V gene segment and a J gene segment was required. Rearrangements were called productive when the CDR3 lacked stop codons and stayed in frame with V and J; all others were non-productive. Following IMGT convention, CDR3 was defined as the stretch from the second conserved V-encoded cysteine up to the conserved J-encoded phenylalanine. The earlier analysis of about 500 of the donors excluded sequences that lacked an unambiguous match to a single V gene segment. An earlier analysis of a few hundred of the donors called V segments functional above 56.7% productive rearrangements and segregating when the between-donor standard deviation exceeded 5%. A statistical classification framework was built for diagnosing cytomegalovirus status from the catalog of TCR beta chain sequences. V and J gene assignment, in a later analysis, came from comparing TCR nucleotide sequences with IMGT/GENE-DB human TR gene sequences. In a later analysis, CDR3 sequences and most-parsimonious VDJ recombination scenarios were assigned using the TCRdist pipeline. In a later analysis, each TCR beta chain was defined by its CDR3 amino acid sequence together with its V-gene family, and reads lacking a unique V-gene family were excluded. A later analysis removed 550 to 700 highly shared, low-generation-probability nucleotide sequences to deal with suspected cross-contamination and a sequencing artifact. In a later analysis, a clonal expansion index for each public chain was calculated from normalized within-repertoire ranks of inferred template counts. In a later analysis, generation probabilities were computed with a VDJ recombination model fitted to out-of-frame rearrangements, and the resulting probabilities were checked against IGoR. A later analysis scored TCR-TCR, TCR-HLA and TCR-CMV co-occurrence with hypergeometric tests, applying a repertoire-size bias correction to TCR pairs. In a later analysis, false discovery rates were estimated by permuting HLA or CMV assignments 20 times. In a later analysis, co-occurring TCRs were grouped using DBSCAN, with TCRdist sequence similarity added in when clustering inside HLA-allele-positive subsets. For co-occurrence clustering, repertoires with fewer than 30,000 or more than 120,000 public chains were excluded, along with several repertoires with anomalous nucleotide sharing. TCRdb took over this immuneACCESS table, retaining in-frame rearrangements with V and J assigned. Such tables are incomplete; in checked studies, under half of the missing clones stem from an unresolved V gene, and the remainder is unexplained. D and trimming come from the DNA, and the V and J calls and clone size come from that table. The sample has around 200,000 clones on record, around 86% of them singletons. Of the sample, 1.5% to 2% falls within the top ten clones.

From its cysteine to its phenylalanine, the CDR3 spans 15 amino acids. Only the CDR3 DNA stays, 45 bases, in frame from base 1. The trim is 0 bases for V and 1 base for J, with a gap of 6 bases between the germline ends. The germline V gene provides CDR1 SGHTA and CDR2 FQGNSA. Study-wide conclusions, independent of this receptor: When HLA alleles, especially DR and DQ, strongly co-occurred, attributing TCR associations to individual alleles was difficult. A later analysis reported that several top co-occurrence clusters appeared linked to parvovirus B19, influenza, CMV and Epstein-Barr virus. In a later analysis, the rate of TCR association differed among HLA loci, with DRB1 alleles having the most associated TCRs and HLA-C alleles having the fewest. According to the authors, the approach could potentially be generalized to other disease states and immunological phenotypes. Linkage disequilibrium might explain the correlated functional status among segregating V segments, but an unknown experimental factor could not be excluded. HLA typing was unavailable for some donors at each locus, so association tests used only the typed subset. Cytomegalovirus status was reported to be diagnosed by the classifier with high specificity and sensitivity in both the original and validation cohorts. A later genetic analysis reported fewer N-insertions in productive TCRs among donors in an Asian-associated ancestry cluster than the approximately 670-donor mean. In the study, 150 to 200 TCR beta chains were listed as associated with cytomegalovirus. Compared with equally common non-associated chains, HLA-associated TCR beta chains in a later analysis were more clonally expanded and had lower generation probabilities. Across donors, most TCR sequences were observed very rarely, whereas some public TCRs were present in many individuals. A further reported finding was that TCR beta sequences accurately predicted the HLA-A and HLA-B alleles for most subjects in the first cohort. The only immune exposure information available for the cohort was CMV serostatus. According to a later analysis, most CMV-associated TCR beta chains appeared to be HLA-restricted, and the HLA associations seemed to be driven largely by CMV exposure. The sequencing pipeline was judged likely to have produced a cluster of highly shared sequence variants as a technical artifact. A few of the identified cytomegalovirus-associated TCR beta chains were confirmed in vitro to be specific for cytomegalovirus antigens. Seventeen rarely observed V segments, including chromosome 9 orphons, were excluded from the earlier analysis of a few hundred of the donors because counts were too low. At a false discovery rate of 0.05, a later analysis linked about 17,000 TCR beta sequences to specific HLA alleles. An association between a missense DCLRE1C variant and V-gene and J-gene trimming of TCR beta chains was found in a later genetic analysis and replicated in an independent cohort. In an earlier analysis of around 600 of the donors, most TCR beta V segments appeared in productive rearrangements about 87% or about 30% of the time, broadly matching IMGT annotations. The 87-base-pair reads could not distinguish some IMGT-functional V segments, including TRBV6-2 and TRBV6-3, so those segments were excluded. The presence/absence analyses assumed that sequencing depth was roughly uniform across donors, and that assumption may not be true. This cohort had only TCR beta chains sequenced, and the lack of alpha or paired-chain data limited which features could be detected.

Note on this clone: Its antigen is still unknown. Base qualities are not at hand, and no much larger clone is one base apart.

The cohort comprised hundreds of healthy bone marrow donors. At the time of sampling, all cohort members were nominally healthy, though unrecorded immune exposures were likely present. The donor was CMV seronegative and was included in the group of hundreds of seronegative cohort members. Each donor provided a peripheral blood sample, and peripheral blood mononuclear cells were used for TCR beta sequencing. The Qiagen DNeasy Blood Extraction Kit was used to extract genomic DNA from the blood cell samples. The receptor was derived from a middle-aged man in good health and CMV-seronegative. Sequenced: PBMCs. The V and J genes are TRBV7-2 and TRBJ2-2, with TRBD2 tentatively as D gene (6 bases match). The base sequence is TGTGCCAGCAGCTTAGCGGGAGGGAACACCGGGGAGCTGTTTTTT. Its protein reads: CASSLAGGNTGELFF.